Sequencing of this T cell receptor beta chain was carried out in a study of OX40 agonist ivuxolimab in advanced cancers. About the research overall: Dose-escalation patients' cancers were hepatocellular carcinoma, melanoma, renal cell or head and neck cancer. Findings of the study overall: Researchers did not establish what antigens the expanded peripheral T cells target. Normalized expansion of T-cell clones was also low for some nonresponders. At 0.1 to 3.0 mg/kg, clonal expansion of CD4+ and CD8+ blood T cells had occurred by week 6.

Germline V gene data show CDR1 as SGHVT and CDR2 as SQSDAQ. The J segment lost 4 bases and the V segment lost 7 bases, leaving 6 bases of the junction unmatched. This CDR3 has 13 residues. Produced via immunoSEQ multiplex PCR; TCRdb's table is partial and in-frame only. The repertoire consists of about 84,000 clones, with about 92% occurring once and the leading ten covering roughly 0.2%. For this clone: The antigen remains unidentified.

V and J are TRBV7-4 and TRBJ2-5; 7 bases match TRBD1. This receptor was taken from an adult with an advanced solid tumor such as melanoma, head and neck, liver or kidney cancer. Sequencing used CD4+ or CD8+ T cells sorted from blood, obtained in a trial of the OX40 agonist ivuxolimab. The CDR3 reads CASKTRTGETQYF. In nucleotides, the CDR3 is TGTGCCAGCAAAACGCGGACAGGAGAGACCCAGTACTTC.